This is a list of T cell receptor beta chains from one sample in a study of T cell repertoires in cytomegalovirus infection. Each CDR3 protein gets one entry after TCRdb re-called the reads with MiXCR. The table has approximately 500,000 distinct CDR3 sequences, approximately 11% seen once. Sequenced input: PBMCs. These receptors were obtained from a human donor in good health (CMV status not recorded). Some clones in this sample may be carry-over from other donors' samples. Each CDR3 is given with its conserved first and last residue. The D gene is left open where the match is weak. Only part of the rows carry a size: once, few, many, or a class if the clone is expanded.

TRBV19,few,TRBD1,TRBJ2-7,TGTGCCAGTAGTACTCCACAGGGGTTCTCCTCCTACGAGCAGTACTTC,CASSTPQGFSSYEQYF
TRBV18,-,-,TRBJ1-5,TGTGCCAGCTCCTTGGGGGCTAATGGCAATCAGCCCCAGCATTTT,CASSLGANGNQPQHF
TRBV6-5,many,-,TRBJ2-1,TGTGCCAGCAGTTTCCCACTACAACTTTTATACAATGAGCAGTTCTTC,CASSFPLQLLYNEQFF
TRBV20-1,many,-,TRBJ1-1,TGCAGTGCTGGAAGGGGCTTGAAGAACACTGAAGCTTTCTTT,CSAGRGLKNTEAFF
TRBV19,-,-,TRBJ1-1,TGTGCCAGTACTAAGGACACTGAAGCTTTCTTT,CASTKDTEAFF
TRBV25-1,-,-,TRBJ1-6,TGTGCCAGCAGTGAATACGGCAGGGGTAATTCACCCCTCCACTTT,CASSEYGRGNSPLHF
TRBV25-1,-,-,TRBJ1-6,TGTGCCAGCAGTGAATATGGGAAGGGGCCTGAAACCCTCCACTTT,CASSEYGKGPETLHF
TRBV5-5,few,-,TRBJ2-7,TGTGCCAGCAGCGGGGGGACGGCCCAGCCCCTATACGAGCAGTACTTC,CASSGGTAQPLYEQYF
TRBV2,few,-,TRBJ1-1,TGTGCCAGCAGTGAAGAGGAACAATTGAACACTGAAGCTTTCTTT,CASSEEEQLNTEAFF
TRBV6-6,many,-,TRBJ2-4,TGTGCCAGCAGTCCGGTGTTGTCCAAAAACATTCAGTACTTC,CASSPVLSKNIQYF
TRBV25-1,-,-,TRBJ2-1,TGTGCCAGCAGTGAGTCCCAGGCGAGCTCCTACAATGAGCAGTTCTTC,CASSESQASSYNEQFF
TRBV7-6,many,-,TRBJ1-1,TGTGCCAGCAGCTCCTTGGGAAATGAAGCTTTCTTT,CASSSLGNEAFF
TRBV7-2,many,TRBD2,TRBJ2-4,TGTGCCAGCAGCTTAAATCCGGGGGGGGCCAAAAACATTCAGTACTTC,CASSLNPGGAKNIQYF
TRBV14,few,TRBD2,TRBJ2-7,TGTGCCAGCAGCCAGGGGCTAGCGGGGGCAGTCTACGAGCAGTACTTC,CASSQGLAGAVYEQYF
TRBV27,many,-,TRBJ2-3,TGTGCCAGCAGTAGCAGCCTTTCAGGGACAGATACGCAGTATTTT,CASSSSLSGTDTQYF
TRBV27,many,TRBD1,TRBJ1-6,TGTGCCAGCAGTTTGCAACAGGGGGCAGATTCACCCCTCCACTTT,CASSLQQGADSPLHF
TRBV10-3,many,TRBD2,TRBJ2-1,TGTGCCATCAGTGCCTCCGGGACAGCCACTAGCGGGACTTCTCCCTATGAGCAGTTCTTC,CAISASGTATSGTSPYEQFF
TRBV28,many,-,TRBJ1-1,TGTGCCAGCAGTTTGTCGGTCTGGCAGAGGAACTTCGAACAGACTGAAGCTTTCTTT,CASSLSVWQRNFEQTEAFF
TRBV5-6,few,TRBD1,TRBJ2-7,TGTGCCAGCAGCGTCGGGACAGAGATGCCCTACGAGCAGTACTTC,CASSVGTEMPYEQYF
TRBV5-4,-,TRBD1,TRBJ1-6,TGTGCCAGCAGCCGTGGGGTCACAGGGGATTATTCACCCCTCCACTTT,CASSRGVTGDYSPLHF
TRBV2,many,TRBD2,TRBJ2-3,TGTGCCAGCAGAGGACTAGCGGGTCTCCTCACAGATACGCAGTATTTT,CASRGLAGLLTDTQYF
TRBV7-8,many,-,TRBJ2-2,TGTGCCAGCAGCTTAGCCGGGGGACCCACCGGGGAGCTGTTTTTT,CASSLAGGPTGELFF
TRBV29-1,-,-,TRBJ2-6,TGCAGCGTCCGAGGGGGGAGCTCTGGGGCCAACGTCCTGACTTTC,CSVRGGSSGANVLTF
TRBV7-3,many,TRBD2,TRBJ2-5,TGTGCCAGCAGCCAGACTAGCGGGGGGGCGGAGACCCAGTACTTC,CASSQTSGGAETQYF
TRBV20-1,-,-,TRBJ2-3,TGCAGTGCTAGAGATGGAGGGACTAGCACAGATACGCAGTATTTT,CSARDGGTSTDTQYF
TRBV3-1,few,-,TRBJ1-2,TGTGCCAGCAGCCAAGACCCGTTGGCAGGCTCGTTTTACTATGGCTACACCTTC,CASSQDPLAGSFYYGYTF
TRBV7-9,many,TRBD1,TRBJ1-1,TGTGCCAGCAGATTCGGAGGGGGCGCGGAGGCTGAAGCTTTCTTT,CASRFGGGAEAEAFF
TRBV9,few,-,TRBJ2-7,TGTGCCAGCAGCGTAGGGGACTCCTCGGGTGGCGAGCAGTACTTC,CASSVGDSSGGEQYF
TRBV7-9,many,TRBD1,TRBJ2-2,TGTGCCAGCAGTCTAACAGGGGTCACCGGGGAGCTGTTTTTT,CASSLTGVTGELFF
TRBV24-1,many,-,TRBJ2-5,TGTGCCACCAGTGACGGTTCAGTCGGAAAGGAGACCCAGTACTTC,CATSDGSVGKETQYF
TRBV7-8,many,TRBD1,TRBJ2-3,TGTGCCAGCAGGCCCGGGACAGCTGGAACAGATACGCAGTATTTT,CASRPGTAGTDTQYF
TRBV3-1,-,-,TRBJ2-1,TGTGCCAGCAGCCAAGGGACGTTCAATGAGCAGTTCTTC,CASSQGTFNEQFF
TRBV3-1,-,-,TRBJ2-3,TGTGCCAGCAGCCAAGTTTTCGCGGGAAGCACAGATACGCAGTATTTT,CASSQVFAGSTDTQYF
TRBV7-3,many,-,TRBJ1-2,TGTGCCAGCAGCTTAAAGGGGAGGGTTGGCGGCTATGGCTACACCTTC,CASSLKGRVGGYGYTF
TRBV20-1,many,-,TRBJ2-5,TGCAGTGCCGCCGGTCAGGGTAGTGCCCCCAGAGAGACCCAGTACTTC,CSAAGQGSAPRETQYF
TRBV27,few,TRBD1,TRBJ1-1,TGTGCCAGCAGCTCACTCGACAGGGGCACTGAAGCTTTCTTT,CASSSLDRGTEAFF
TRBV20-1,-,TRBD1,TRBJ2-3,TGCAGTGCTATGGCAGGGGACAGGGTGCCCCATACGCAGTATTTT,CSAMAGDRVPHTQYF
TRBV5-1,many,TRBD1,TRBJ1-2,TGCGCCAGCAGCTTGGAACCAGGGGGCGCGGATGGCTACACCTTC,CASSLEPGGADGYTF
TRBV5-5,many,-,TRBJ1-2,TGTGCCAGCAGCTTGTTAGATGGCTACACCTTC,CASSLLDGYTF